The following is a TCR beta chain sequence with its context. Trimming took 6 bases from V and 5 from J; bases not matched to a gene: 3. This CDR3 spans 13 amino acids. Germline V gene sequence: CDR1 MNHEY, CDR2 SMNVEV (reference sequence). The data were obtained in a study of T cell changes during pregnancy in multiple sclerosis. Data came from immunoSEQ multiplex PCR; TCRdb stores just in-frame clones and leaves some out. The data contain approximately 52,000 clones, approximately 92% of them singletons. The TCR was taken from a female donor with multiple sclerosis, enrolled in a pregnancy study. This sequence joins TRBV27 and TRBJ2-7; TRBD1 matches 11 bases. The starting material was CD4+ T cells from peripheral blood mononuclear cells, obtained in the third trimester of pregnancy. CDR3 sequence reads: CASRGQGVNEQYF. The CDR3 nucleotides read TGTGCCAGCAGGGGACAGGGGGTTAACGAGCAGTACTTC.